Listed below are T cell receptor beta chains from one sample, sequenced in a study of T cells after yellow fever vaccination. TCRdb called the 5' RACE reads again in MiXCR, with one record for every CDR3 protein. The sample contains under 200,000 distinct CDR3 sequences, around 7% of which appear only once. Here the sequenced sample was CD4+ T cells sorted from PBMCs, taken around 5 days after the first yellow fever vaccination. These receptors were collected from a man between 18 and 35 years old who received the YFV17D yellow fever vaccine. Each CDR3 is given with its conserved first and last residue. A D gene is named only where the DNA matches it firmly. Where a row states a size, it is once, few, many or the class of an expanded clone; other rows omit it.

cdr3_nt cdr3_aa v_call clone_size d_call j_call
TGTGCCAGTAGCTCGGGACTAGCGATTTTGTTAGATACGCAGTATTTT CASSSGLAILLDTQYF TRBV19 few TRBD2 TRBJ2-3
TGCGCCAGCAGCTCCGGACTAGCCTCTAGCACAGATACGCAGTATTTT CASSSGLASSTDTQYF TRBV5-1 many TRBD2 TRBJ2-3
TGTGCCAGCAGCGCGCGTCTAGCGGAGGCGCAGTATTTT CASSARLAEAQYF TRBV7-2 . TRBD2 TRBJ2-3
TGTGCCAGCAGTACGCTCACAGGGTTCTACGAGCAGTACTTC CASSTLTGFYEQYF TRBV6-2/TRBV6-3 many . TRBJ2-7
TGTGCCAGCATCCCCGGGACAGGGAATTACGAGCAGTACTTC CASIPGTGNYEQYF TRBV6-5 many TRBD1 TRBJ2-7
TGTGCCAGGAGCTTGGGGCTCAGTACCGTTTTCACAGATACGCAGTATTTT CARSLGLSTVFTDTQYF TRBV4-2 once . TRBJ2-3
TGTGCCAGCAGCTCTCGAGGGGGGAGGACTGAAGCTTTCTTT CASSSRGGRTEAFF TRBV5-4 many . TRBJ1-1
TGCGCCAGCAGCTTGGTGGCTAGCGGGGGATACAATGAGCAGTTCTTC CASSLVASGGYNEQFF TRBV5-1 . TRBD2 TRBJ2-1
TGCGCCAGCAGCCGCGTCGTTGGGGGAACTAATGAAAAACTGTTTTTT CASSRVVGGTNEKLFF TRBV4-1 many . TRBJ1-4
TGTGCCAGCAGTTACCATCCAGGGGGCATCTCCTACGAGCAGTACTTC CASSYHPGGISYEQYF TRBV6-2/TRBV6-3 many TRBD1 TRBJ2-7
TGCGCCAGCAGCTCCCTTTCCGGGCCCTACAATGAGCAGTTCTTC CASSSLSGPYNEQFF TRBV5-1 few . TRBJ2-1
TGTGCCAGCAGCTTAGAGGTTCTTTCACCCCTCCACTTT CASSLEVLSPLHF TRBV7-2 . . TRBJ1-6
TGTGCCAGCAGTTACTCCGGACCGGGAGGCGGAGAGACCCAGTACTTC CASSYSGPGGGETQYF TRBV6-5 many TRBD2 TRBJ2-5
TGTGCCAGCACCTATTGGGGGGGCACTGAAGCTTTCTTT CASTYWGGTEAFF TRBV12-3/TRBV12-4 . . TRBJ1-1
TGTGCCAGCGGGGGTCCCCAGGGGGCAGATACGCAGTATTTT CASGGPQGADTQYF TRBV6-1 many TRBD1 TRBJ2-3
TGCGCCAGCAGCCAAGAAACTAGCGGGGTTAGGGCCCAGTACTTC CASSQETSGVRAQYF TRBV4-3 few TRBD2 TRBJ2-5
TGTGCCAGCAGCCTAGGGGGGGGCCGCCATCAGCCCCAGCATTTT CASSLGGGRHQPQHF TRBV11-2 . . TRBJ1-5
TGTGCCAGCAGTTACTCAAGGTCCCACCCACCGGGCACTGAAGCTTTCTTT CASSYSRSHPPGTEAFF TRBV6-5 . . TRBJ1-1
TGCAGCGTTGCAGGGATTGCAGATACGCAGTATTTT CSVAGIADTQYF TRBV29-1 few . TRBJ2-3
TGTGCCAGCAGCAAAGGGCCCCCCCCCACAGATACGCAGTATTTT CASSKGPPPTDTQYF TRBV3-1 few . TRBJ2-3
TGTGCCAGCAGCTTAGATTACGGAGGGAGGTCTGGAAACACCATATATTTT CASSLDYGGRSGNTIYF TRBV11-2 . . TRBJ1-3
TGCGCCAGCAGCTTGGATCGGGGTAGCACAGATACGCAGTATTTT CASSLDRGSTDTQYF TRBV5-1 . . TRBJ2-3
TGCGCCAGCAGCCAAGATTCTCCCCGCGCATGGGGCTCCTACGAGCAGTACTTC CASSQDSPRAWGSYEQYF TRBV4-3 many . TRBJ2-7
TGCGCCAGCAGCCTAGGAGGACACGAAAAACTGTTTTTT CASSLGGHEKLFF TRBV5-1 many . TRBJ1-4
TGCGCCAGCAGCCAATATCCGGGACAGTCAGACTACGAGCAGTACTTC CASSQYPGQSDYEQYF TRBV4-3 few TRBD1 TRBJ2-7
TGTGCCAGCAGCTTATTGGGAAATCAAGAGACCCAGTACTTC CASSLLGNQETQYF TRBV7-9 few . TRBJ2-5
TGCGCCAGCAGCACCCACTTCGGTTCCGTCTACGAGCAGTACTTC CASSTHFGSVYEQYF TRBV4-3 many . TRBJ2-7
TGTGCCAGCACCCGACAGGGGGGCACAGAGACCCAGTACTTC CASTRQGGTETQYF TRBV3-1 . TRBD1 TRBJ2-5
TGTGCCAGCAGTTTTACGGGACAGACCTCTGCTTTCTTT CASSFTGQTSAFF TRBV27 many TRBD1 TRBJ1-1
TGTGCCAGCAGCTTTCAGGGGCAAGAGACCCAGTACTTC CASSFQGQETQYF TRBV5-4 few . TRBJ2-5
TGTGCCAGCAGCCCCGGGACTACCTACAATGAGCAGTTCTTC CASSPGTTYNEQFF TRBV5-1 many TRBD2 TRBJ2-1
TGTGCCAGCAGTTCCCGACAGGGTCGGGACCAGCCCCAGCATTTT CASSSRQGRDQPQHF TRBV12-3/TRBV12-4 many TRBD1 TRBJ1-5
TGTGCCAGCAGTTTGGGCGGGATCAGCAATCAGCCCCAGCATTTT CASSLGGISNQPQHF TRBV7-2 . . TRBJ1-5
TGCAGTGCTCGGACAGCTCCCTACGAGCAGTACTTC CSARTAPYEQYF TRBV20-1 many . TRBJ2-7
TGTGCCAGTCAGGGAGTAGGGCAGCCCCAGCATTTT CASQGVGQPQHF TRBV27 few . TRBJ1-5
TGCGCCAGCAGCTCCTTACAGGGGGCGAATGAGCAGTTCTTC CASSSLQGANEQFF TRBV5-1 many TRBD1 TRBJ2-1
TGCAGTGCGTGGACGATGACCTACGAGCAGTACTTC CSAWTMTYEQYF TRBV20-1 many . TRBJ2-7
TGTGCCAGCAGCTTGGTGCCCCCAGACCCTGAGTTATACAATGAGCAGTTCTTC CASSLVPPDPELYNEQFF TRBV5-5 . . TRBJ2-1
TGCGCCAGCAGCCAAGATCGTGGACAGGGACGGGCCAAAAACATTCAGTACTTC CASSQDRGQGRAKNIQYF TRBV4-1 many TRBD1 TRBJ2-4
TGCAGTGCTACAAGGACAGGGCGATATGGCTACACCTTC CSATRTGRYGYTF TRBV20-1 . TRBD1 TRBJ1-2
TGCGCCAGCAGCTTGGCCTCTACAAACCCCTACGAGCAGTACTTC CASSLASTNPYEQYF TRBV5-1 many . TRBJ2-7
TGCGCCAGCAGTCTGATGCGTGACGAGACCCAGTACTTC CASSLMRDETQYF TRBV4-1 many . TRBJ2-5
TGTGCCAGCTCACCACGGACAGCCCCTAGCAATCAGCCCCAGCATTTT CASSPRTAPSNQPQHF TRBV18 . . TRBJ1-5